This TCR beta chain was sequenced during a study of Graves' ophthalmopathy and Graves' hyperthyroidism. Background on the study: Ahead of any treatment, peripheral blood was obtained at the initial diagnosis.

The study amplified TCR beta CDR3 regions using RNA transcripts. First-round RT-PCR relied on HTBI primers, and a second-round multiplex PCR came next. From the multiplex PCR reads, TCRdb called clonotypes with MiXCR, one entry per CDR3 protein. The top ten clones hold more than 3% of a sample with 500,000 to 800,000 distinct CDR3 sequences, over 40% of them seen once. Looked up from germline, CDR1 is SGDLS and CDR2 is YYNGEE. Trimming pared 4 bases from V and 0 bases from J, leaving 13 bases between. The CDR3 is 15 amino acids. This clonotype has a count of ten or more. Its target is not known. Ophthalmopathy-affected donors exhibited moderate-to-severe activity, CAS ≥3, NOSPECS ≥4, and duration under 3 months. Whole-study findings and limits: Most expanded clonotypes in thyroid above 0.001 frequency also showed up in blood. Sensitivity of roughly 64% and specificity of approximately 72% were achieved by the model that predicted ophthalmopathy progression.

The sequenced sample was peripheral blood. The receptor was isolated from an adult man with Graves' ophthalmopathy. This chain connects TRBV9 to TRBJ1-1; maybe TRBD1 (5 bases). In DNA form, the CDR3 reads TGTGCCAGCAGCCCAAGACAGTTCATGAACACTGAAGCTTTCTTT. As protein: CASSPRQFMNTEAFF.